The 13 T cell receptor beta chains below were found in one sample sequenced in a study of control samples from healthy donors and cancer patients. Sequencing was performed with immunoSEQ multiplex PCR; in TCRdb, only in-frame clones are kept and a portion is missing. The sample holds some 130,000 clones, approximately 92% seen once. The sample taken for sequencing was blood. Receptor source: a man aged 40-49 years in good health.

The chain has TRBV2 and TRBJ1-1; 7 nucleotides align to TRBD1. The CDR3 length is 13 residues. J gave up 4 bases and V 8 bases, and 7 bases lay outside the gene matches. CDR1 SNHLY and CDR2 FYNNEI come from the germline V gene. The CDR3 DNA sequence: TGTGCCAGCGGATCACAGGGGATCACTGAAGCTTTCTTT. Protein product: CASGSQGITEAFF.

The V gene is TRBV19, the J gene TRBJ2-7, with D perhaps assigned TRBD1 or TRBD2 (5 bases each). CDR1 and CDR2 from the germline V gene are LNHDA and SQIVND (reference sequence). The CDR3 runs to 16 residues. V was clipped by 3 bases and J by 0 bases, with 15 bases between them. The CDR3 here is CASSIEGPLPSYEQYF. Here the CDR3 DNA reads TGTGCCAGTAGTATTGAGGGGCCCCTCCCCTCCTACGAGCAGTACTTC.

This clone showed up just once. The chain combines TRBV19 with TRBJ1-1, with a weak D call TRBD1 (5 bases). The CDR3 covers 15 residues. CDR1 is LNHDA and CDR2 is SQIVND in the germline V gene (reference sequence). V shed 3 bases and J shed 3 bases, with 14 bases lying between them. The CDR3 coding sequence is TGTGCCAGTAGTATCTCCGGGCGGGGGGACACTGAAGCTTTCTTT. Encoded protein: CASSISGRGDTEAFF.

The V and J genes are TRBV29-1 and TRBJ2-3; possible D gene TRBD2, 5 bases. Germline V gene data show CDR1 as SQVTM and CDR2 as ANQGSEA. This CDR3 region has 14 residues. Between the trimmed V and J ends, which lost 3 bases and 2 bases, there was a span of 12 bases. CDR3 region: CSVEGADFTDTQYF. DNA of the CDR3: TGCAGCGTTGAGGGAGCGGACTTCACAGATACGCAGTATTTT.

The rearrangement uses TRBV30 and TRBJ1-1; D perhaps matches TRBD1 (6 bases). Germline CDR1 and CDR2: GTSNPN and SVGIG (reference sequence). Trimming left V 1 base short and J 3 bases short, with 9 bases between. There are 13 residues in the CDR3. The CDR3: CAWSGQVYTEAFF. CDR3 in DNA: TGTGCCTGGAGTGGACAGGTCTACACTGAAGCTTTCTTT.

This clone was recorded once. The chain couples TRBV19 to TRBJ1-4; no reliable D call. Germline lookup yields CDR1 LNHDA and CDR2 SQIVND (reference sequence). V lost 3 bases and J lost 8, with 10 bases in between. This CDR3 spans 13 amino acids. CDR3 DNA: TGTGCCAGTAGTATTCCTGGGAGGGAAAAACTGTTTTTT. Translated, it gives CASSIPGREKLFF.

The rearrangement joins TRBV3-1 (or the pseudogene TRBV3-2) to TRBJ1-5; D not resolved. V gave up 0 bases and J gave up 11 bases, with 11 bases separating them. The CDR3 spans 13 residues. Germline V gene lookup returns CDR1 LGHDT and CDR2 YNNKEL (reference sequence). The CDR3 here is CASSQDKAQTQHF. CDR3 coding DNA: TGTGCCAGCAGCCAAGATAAGGCGCAGACCCAGCATTTT.

The chain employs TRBV24-1 and TRBJ2-3, with 7 positions matching TRBD1. V shed 4 bases and J 7 bases; nucleotides not matched to a gene: 7. The germline CDR1 and CDR2 sequences are KGHDR and SFDVKD. The CDR3 sequence is 14 residues long. The CDR3 reads CATSDPTGLNTQYF. DNA for the CDR3: TGTGCCACCAGTGACCCGACAGGGTTGAATACGCAGTATTTT.

V usage is TRBV27 and J usage is TRBJ2-7, with D maybe TRBD1 (5 bases). Germline V gene lookup returns CDR1 MNHEY and CDR2 SMNVEV (reference sequence). The germline V and J ends were trimmed by 2 bases and 3 bases, with 14 bases remaining between them. This CDR3 contains 15 residues. The CDR3 DNA follows: TGTGCCAGCAGTTTAAAGCCAGGGTTAGGCTACGAGCAGTACTTC. Encoded protein: CASSLKPGLGYEQYF.

This chain uses TRBV6-1 with TRBJ2-2, with D unresolved. With 2 bases removed from V and 8 bases from J, the gap between germline ends came to 3 bases. Germline assignment: CDR1 MNHNS and CDR2 SASEGT. The CDR3 is 11 amino acids. This chain's CDR3 is CASSEPGELFF. CDR3 bases: TGTGCCAGCAGTGAACCGGGGGAGCTGTTTTTT.

The CDR3 is CASSPRTGNIQYF. DNA of the CDR3: TGTGCCAGCAGCCCCCGGACAGGGAACATTCAGTACTTC. The rearrangement joins TRBV7-8 to TRBJ2-4; 8 bases align to TRBD1. Germline V gene data show CDR1 as SGHVS and CDR2 as FQNEAQ. V lost 5 bases, J lost 7 bases, and 4 bases stayed unmatched. The CDR3 spans 13 residues.

V and J are TRBV27 and TRBJ1-6; D is perhaps TRBD1 (6 bases). Trimming stripped 6 bases from V and 2 bases from J, with 8 bases between. Germline V CDR1 and CDR2: MNHEY, SMNVEV (reference sequence). This CDR3 contains 14 residues. CDR3 region: CASSAGAYNSPLHF. CDR3 in DNA: TGTGCCAGCAGCGCAGGGGCCTATAATTCACCCCTCCACTTT.

This rearrangement joins TRBV6-6 to TRBJ2-1, with TRBD1 matching 9 bases. The CDR3 length is 16 residues. Looked up from germline, CDR1 is MNHNY and CDR2 is SVGAGI (reference sequence). V lost 6 bases to trimming and J lost 5 bases; unmatched junction nucleotides: 11. CDR3 loop: CASRDTGTGRNNEQFF. The CDR3 nucleotides are TGTGCCAGCAGAGATACCGGGACAGGGCGTAACAATGAGCAGTTCTTC.